The 30 T cell receptor beta chains presented below share a single source sample, sequenced in a study of CD8 T cells in ankylosing spondylitis. MiXCR, run by TCRdb on the 5' RACE reads, gives a single entry per CDR3 protein. The sample records a few hundred thousand distinct CDR3 sequences, under 20% being singletons. Sequencing input: blood, either unsorted or a sorted T cell fraction (not recorded which). The receptors derive from a male donor with ankylosing spondylitis or in good health (not recorded which).

The chain joins TRBV4-3 to TRBJ2-1; TRBD1 aligns across 10 bases. Germline-derived CDR1 and CDR2 are LGHNA and YSLEER. The CDR3 contains 18 residues. Unmatched junction bases numbered 8, after V lost 0 bases and J lost 3 bases. The CDR3 region has the DNA TGCGCCAGCAGCCAAGAGGTGGGACAGGGGTCCCTCTACAATGAGCAGTTCTTC. Amino acid sequence: CASSQEVGQGSLYNEQFF.

This clonotype showed up many times. V gene TRBV12-3 or TRBV12-4 combines with J gene TRBJ2-5; TRBD2 matches 7 bases. The CDR3 sequence is 14 residues long. The J segment lost 4 bases and the V segment lost 3 bases, leaving 5 bases of the junction unmatched. CDR3 nucleotide sequence: TGTGCCAGCAGTTTTTCTAGCGGCACAGAGACCCAGTACTTC. This codes for CASSFSSGTETQYF.

This clonotype was seen only a few times. The V and J genes are TRBV20-1 and TRBJ2-7, with TRBD2 as a possible D gene (5 bases). The V and J ends lost 0 bases and 5 bases respectively, with 14 bases between them. This CDR3 spans 14 amino acids. In germline, CDR1 is DFQATT, CDR2 SNEGSKA (reference sequence). The CDR3 DNA reads TGCAGTGCTAGAGATCCGGGAACATACCACGAGCAGTACTTC. As protein: CSARDPGTYHEQYF.

This rearrangement joins TRBV7-8 to TRBJ2-7; D is perhaps TRBD2 (6 bases). Germline lookup yields CDR1 SGHVS and CDR2 FQNEAQ. The length of the CDR3 is 15 residues. V gave up 1 base and J gave up 3 bases, with 13 bases separating them. The CDR3 DNA sequence: TGTGCCAGCAGCTTAGTGAGACTAGATAGCTACGAGCAGTACTTC. Its protein is CASSLVRLDSYEQYF. Using reference TRBV7-8 and TRBJ2-7 for the parts outside the CDR3, the full variable domain is GAGVSQSPRYKVAKRGQDVALRCDPISGHVSLFWYQQALGQGPEFLTYFQNEAQLDKSGLPSDRFFAERPEGSVSTLKIQRTQQEDSAVYLCASSLVRLDSYEQYFGPGTRLTVT.

The chain carries TRBV25-1 and TRBJ2-7; no definite D call. Trimming took off 7 bases at V and 5 bases at J, with 15 bases between the two ends. Germline assignment: CDR1 MGHDK and CDR2 SYGVNS. CDR3 size: 13 residues. CDR3 sequence: CASKPRTRHEQYF. In DNA, the CDR3 is TGTGCCAGCAAGCCTCGAACGCGGCACGAGCAGTACTTC.

V usage is TRBV6-1 and J usage is TRBJ2-3, with a tentative D call TRBD2 (6 bases). The CDR3 consists of 16 residues. Between the trimmed V and J ends, which lost 7 bases and 0 bases, there was a span of 17 bases. Germline values: CDR1 MNHNS, CDR2 SASEGT. The CDR3 region has the DNA TGTGCCAGCACCCTTACTAGCACCTATAGCACAGATACGCAGTATTTT. Translating gives CASTLTSTYSTDTQYF.

This clonotype occurred a few times. The chain recombines TRBV7-9 with TRBJ1-1; D may be TRBD1 (5 bases). The V gene lost 6 bases and the J gene lost 4 bases, with 18 bases spanning the gap. CDR1 and CDR2 from the germline V gene are SEHNR and FQNEAQ (reference sequence). This CDR3 region has 15 residues. CDR3 in amino acids: CASRPRGALGTEAFF. The DNA for the CDR3 is TGTGCCAGCAGGCCCCGCGGGGCCCTGGGCACTGAAGCTTTCTTT.

The rearrangement links TRBV27 to TRBJ2-3; the D gene is possibly TRBD2 (6 bases). The CDR3 is 15 residues long. CDR1 and CDR2 (germline): MNHEY, SMNVEV (reference sequence). V lost 5 bases and J lost 0, with 12 bases in between. In DNA, the CDR3 is TGTGCCAGCAGTATTTGGGGGACTAGCACAGATACGCAGTATTTT. As protein: CASSIWGTSTDTQYF.

The V call is TRBV12-3 or TRBV12-4, the J call TRBJ2-5; 9 bases are shared with TRBD1. The ends lost 5 bases at V and 1 base at J; junction bases unmatched: 8. CDR3 size: 16 residues. CDR3 in amino acids: CASSPRDRVFQETQYF. In nucleotides, the CDR3 is TGTGCCAGCAGTCCCAGGGACAGGGTTTTCCAAGAGACCCAGTACTTC.

There are many counts of this clonotype. This chain joins TRBV29-1 and TRBJ2-1, with 7 nucleotides matching TRBD1. V dropped 4 bases and J dropped 0; count of bases not matched to a gene: 6. Germline V gene lookup returns CDR1 SQVTM and CDR2 ANQGSEA. This CDR3 spans 15 amino acids. The CDR3 DNA reads TGCAGCGTTGTAGGGGGCGAAAGCTCCTACAATGAGCAGTTCTTC. Amino acid sequence: CSVVGGESSYNEQFF.

The chain recombines TRBV4-1 with TRBJ2-7; TRBD1 or TRBD2 may be the D gene (5 bases each). Germline V lookup: CDR1 MGHRA, CDR2 YSYEKL. CDR3 size: 15 residues. Trimming removed 0 bases at V and 7 bases at J, with 16 bases between. In DNA form, the CDR3 reads TGCGCCAGCAGCCAAGATGGAAACAGGCCGGGGGAGCAGTACTTC. This sequence encodes CASSQDGNRPGEQYF.

V and J are TRBV27 and TRBJ2-1, with TRBD2 matching 8 bases. CDR3 length equals 16 residues. CDR1 is MNHEY, CDR2 SMNVEV, per germline (reference sequence). With 4 bases clipped from V and 3 bases from J, the junction kept 8 bases outside the gene matches. CDR3 bases: TGTGCCAGCAGTTCCTTTAGCGGGGCCTACTACAATGAGCAGTTCTTC. This encodes CASSSFSGAYYNEQFF.

This clonotype was seen ten or more times. V usage is TRBV5-5 and J usage is TRBJ1-1; D is ambiguous. Per the germline V gene, CDR1 is SGHKS and CDR2 is YYEKEE (reference sequence). Trimming stripped 0 bases from V and 0 bases from J, with 9 bases between. The CDR3 extends over 15 amino acids. The CDR3 DNA sequence: TGTGCCAGCAGCTTGGTTGCCGCCTTGAACACTGAAGCTTTCTTT. This gives the protein CASSLVAALNTEAFF.

The rearrangement links TRBV12-3 or TRBV12-4 to TRBJ1-1, with TRBD1 as a possible D gene (6 bases). V dropped 2 bases and J dropped 1 base, with 11 bases sitting between them. CDR3 length: 15 amino acids. The CDR3 reads CASSLSAQGNTEAFF. The DNA for the CDR3 is TGTGCCAGCAGTTTATCGGCACAGGGGAACACTGAAGCTTTCTTT.

This clonotype occurred a few times. The genes are TRBV12-3 or TRBV12-4 and TRBJ2-1; tentatively, D is TRBD1 (6 bases). CDR3 length equals 12 residues. Trimming took 6 bases from V and 9 from J, leaving 12 bases between them. DNA for the CDR3: TGTGCCAGCAGAGAACAGGGCAGTGAGCAGTTCTTC. Its protein product is CASREQGSEQFF.

This clonotype showed up many times. The chain has TRBV10-3 and TRBJ2-7, with D possibly matching TRBD2 (5 bases). Germline assignment: CDR1 ENHRY and CDR2 SYGVKD. The CDR3 length is 14 residues. V was trimmed by 2 bases and J by 2 bases, leaving 10 bases between them. The CDR3 DNA sequence: TGTGCCATCAGTGAGGGGGAGCCTCCCTACGAGCAGTACTTC. It translates to CAISEGEPPYEQYF.

This clonotype was counted only a few times. This sequence joins TRBV10-3 and TRBJ2-7; TRBD1 agrees at 7 bases. This CDR3 is built from 15 residues. Per germline, CDR1 ENHRY and CDR2 SYGVKD. The V and J ends lost 4 bases and 3 bases, in that order; junction bases with no gene match: 9. The CDR3 sequence is CAISALLGTDYEQYF. Written as DNA, the CDR3 is TGTGCCATCAGTGCTCTCCTGGGGACAGACTACGAGCAGTACTTC.

The rearrangement uses TRBV7-9 and TRBJ1-6; the D gene is possibly TRBD1 (6 bases). With 5 bases removed from V and 2 bases from J, the gap between germline ends came to 7 bases. The CDR3 extends over 14 amino acids. Germline V CDR1 and CDR2: SEHNR, FQNEAQ (reference sequence). CDR3 in amino acids: CASSRTAYNSPLHF. The DNA for the CDR3 is TGTGCCAGCAGCCGGACAGCCTATAATTCACCCCTCCACTTT.

J is TRBJ2-1 and V is TRBV27; D is unclear. Germline CDR1 is MNHEY and CDR2 is SMNVEV (reference sequence). V was shortened by 3 bases and J by 0 bases, with 9 bases between the two germline ends. This CDR3 contains 15 residues. For the CDR3, the DNA is TGTGCCAGCAGTTTGAACAGAGACTCCTACAATGAGCAGTTCTTC. This gives the protein CASSLNRDSYNEQFF.

This clonotype was recorded a few times. This chain uses TRBV9 with TRBJ2-1; D is ambiguous. In germline, CDR1 is SGDLS, CDR2 YYNGEE. This CDR3 has 13 amino acids. The V end lost 1 base, the J end lost 7 bases, and 9 bases lay between the germline ends. CDR3 in DNA: TGTGCCAGCAGCGTACTGGTTGGAAATGAGCAGTTCTTC. Protein product: CASSVLVGNEQFF.

There are a few counts of this clonotype. The chain joins TRBV20-1 to TRBJ1-1, with D perhaps TRBD1 (5 bases). The CDR3 runs 13 residues. Germline CDR1 and CDR2: DFQATT and SNEGSKA (reference sequence). V lost 2 bases and J 5 bases, leaving 12 bases between the germline ends. CDR3 coding DNA: TGCAGTGCTAGATCATGGGACGTGACTGAAGCTTTCTTT. Translation: CSARSWDVTEAFF.

A few counts support this clonotype. The V gene is TRBV25-1, the J gene TRBJ1-2; TRBD1 might be the D (6 bases). Germline values: CDR1 MGHDK, CDR2 SYGVNS. The V end lost 1 base, the J end lost 11 bases, and 8 bases lay between the germline ends. CDR3 length equals 11 residues. CDR3: CASSESRGYTF. In nucleotides, the CDR3 is TGTGCCAGCAGTGAATCCAGGGGTTACACCTTC.

This clonotype was seen more than once but under ten times. The chain has TRBV6-5 and TRBJ1-1; possible D gene TRBD1, 6 bases. Trimming removed 0 bases at V and 5 bases at J, with 13 bases between. This CDR3 has 15 amino acids. Germline V gene data show CDR1 as MNHEY and CDR2 as SVGAGI. The CDR3 region is CASSYSTGHGTEAFF. CDR3 sequence (DNA): TGTGCCAGCAGTTACTCGACGGGACATGGGACTGAAGCTTTCTTT.

This clonotype was seen a handful of times. The chain joins TRBV7-8 to TRBJ2-3; 11 bases fit TRBD2. The CDR3 sequence is 14 residues long. The V segment lost 5 bases and the J segment 10 bases; nucleotides outside the gene matches: 8. CDR1 SGHVS and CDR2 FQNEAQ come from the germline V gene. DNA of the CDR3: TGTGCCAGCAGCATACTAGCGGGAGAAAAAGCGCAGTATTTT. Translation: CASSILAGEKAQYF.

CDR3 bases: TGTGCCAGCAGCGGAAAGACTAGTACATCGTACGAGCAGTACTTC. This sequence encodes CASSGKTSTSYEQYF. This chain joins TRBV7-8 and TRBJ2-7, with D possibly matching TRBD2 (6 bases). V lost 5 bases, J lost 4 bases, and 18 bases lay in between. The CDR3 covers 15 residues. The germline CDR1 and CDR2 sequences are SGHVS and FQNEAQ.

The gene calls are TRBV20-1 and TRBJ1-2; TRBD1 aligns across 7 bases. This CDR3 contains 14 residues. Germline values: CDR1 DFQATT, CDR2 SNEGSKA (reference sequence). The V gene end was trimmed by 6 bases and the J gene end by 2 bases; junction bases not matched to a gene: 9. The CDR3 here is CSAEGARDNYGYTF. In DNA, the CDR3 is TGCAGTGCCGAGGGGGCGCGAGACAACTATGGCTACACCTTC.

Regarding this clonotype: This may come from a read error, since a much larger clone is one base off. This chain joins TRBV27 and TRBJ2-1; no reliable D call. The CDR3 has 13 residues. Per germline, CDR1 MNHEY and CDR2 SMNVEV (reference sequence). CDR3 protein: CASSLGYLNVQFF. Written as DNA, the CDR3 is TGTGCCAGCAGTTTAGGGTACCTCAATGTGCAGTTCTTC.

The chain recombines TRBV27 with TRBJ2-7; TRBD2 aligns across 12 bases. The junction had 13 bases not matched to a gene; V was cut back by 7 bases and J by 9 bases. In germline, CDR1 is MNHEY, CDR2 SMNVEV (reference sequence). The CDR3 runs 15 residues. The CDR3 sequence is CASTSSGRAISWQYF. The CDR3, as DNA: TGTGCCAGCACCTCTAGCGGGAGGGCCATTTCTTGGCAGTACTTC.

The V call is TRBV12-3 or TRBV12-4, the J call TRBJ2-3, with TRBD2 matching 11 bases. This CDR3 region has 16 residues. J was trimmed by 2 bases and V by 2 bases; bases with no gene match: 3. The CDR3 sequence: CASSLLAGGDTDTQYF. Written as DNA, the CDR3 is TGTGCCAGCAGTTTACTAGCGGGGGGTGACACAGATACGCAGTATTTT.

This clonotype was counted at least ten times. This sequence joins TRBV7-9 and TRBJ2-7; no clear D gene. V was cut by 0 bases and J by 6 bases, with 9 bases left in between. The CDR3 consists of 13 residues. Germline CDR1 reads SEHNR; CDR2 reads FQNEAQ (reference sequence). The CDR3 loop is CASSLANRAEQYF. The CDR3 DNA follows: TGTGCCAGCAGCTTAGCGAACCGGGCCGAGCAGTACTTC.